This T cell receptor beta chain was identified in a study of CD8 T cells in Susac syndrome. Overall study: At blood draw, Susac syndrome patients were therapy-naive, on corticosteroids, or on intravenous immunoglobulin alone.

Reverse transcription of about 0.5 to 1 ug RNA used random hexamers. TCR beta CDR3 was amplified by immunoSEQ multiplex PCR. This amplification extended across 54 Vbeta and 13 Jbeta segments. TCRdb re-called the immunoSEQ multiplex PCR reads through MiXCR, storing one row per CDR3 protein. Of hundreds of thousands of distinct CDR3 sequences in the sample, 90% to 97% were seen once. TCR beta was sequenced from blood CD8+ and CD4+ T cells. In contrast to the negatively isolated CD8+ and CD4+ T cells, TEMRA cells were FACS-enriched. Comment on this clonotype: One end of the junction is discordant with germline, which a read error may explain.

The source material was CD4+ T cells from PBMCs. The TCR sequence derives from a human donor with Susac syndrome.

CDR3 in DNA: TGTGCCAGCAGTAACTCAGATACGCAGTATTTT. Translating gives CASSNSDTQYF. This rearrangement joins TRBV6-4 to TRBJ2-3, with no clear D. Germline V lookup: CDR1 MRHNA, CDR2 SNTAGT. This CDR3 is 11 amino acids long.